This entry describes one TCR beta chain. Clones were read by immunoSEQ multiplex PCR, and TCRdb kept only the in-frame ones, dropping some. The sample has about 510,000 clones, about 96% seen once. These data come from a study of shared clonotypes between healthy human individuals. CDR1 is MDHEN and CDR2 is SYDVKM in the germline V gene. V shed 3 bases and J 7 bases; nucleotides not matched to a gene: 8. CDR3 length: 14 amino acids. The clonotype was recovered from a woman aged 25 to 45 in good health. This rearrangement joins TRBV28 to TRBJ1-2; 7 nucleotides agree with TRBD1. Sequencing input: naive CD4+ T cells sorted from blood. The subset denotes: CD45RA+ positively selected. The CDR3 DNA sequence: TGTGCCAGCAGTTTGGTGGGGACAGCCTCTGGCTACACCTTC. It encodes CASSLVGTASGYTF.